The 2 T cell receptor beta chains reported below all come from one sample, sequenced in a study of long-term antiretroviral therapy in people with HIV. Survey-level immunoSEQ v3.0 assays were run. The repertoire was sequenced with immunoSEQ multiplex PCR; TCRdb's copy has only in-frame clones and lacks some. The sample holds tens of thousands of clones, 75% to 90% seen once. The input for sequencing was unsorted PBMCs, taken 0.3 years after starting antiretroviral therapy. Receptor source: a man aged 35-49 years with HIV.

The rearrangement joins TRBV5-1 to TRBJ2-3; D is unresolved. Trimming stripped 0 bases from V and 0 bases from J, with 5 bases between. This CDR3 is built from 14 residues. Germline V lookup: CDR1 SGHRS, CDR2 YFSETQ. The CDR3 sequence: CASSLDSSTDTQYF. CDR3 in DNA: TGCGCCAGCAGCTTGGACAGCAGCACAGATACGCAGTATTTT.

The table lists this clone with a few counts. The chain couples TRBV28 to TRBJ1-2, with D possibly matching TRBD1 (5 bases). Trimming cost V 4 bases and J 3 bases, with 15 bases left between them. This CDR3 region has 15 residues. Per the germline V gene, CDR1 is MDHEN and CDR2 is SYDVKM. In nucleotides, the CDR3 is TGTGCCAGCAGTTCCAACTCGGGGCGCGACTATGGCTACACCTTC. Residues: CASSSNSGRDYGYTF.